This is a list of T cell receptor beta chains from one sample in a study of T-cell memory formation after mild COVID-19. TCRdb ran MiXCR on the 5' RACE reads and lists one entry per CDR3 protein. The sample yields fewer than 450,000 distinct CDR3 sequences, roughly 20% seen once. The sequencing sample was made of PBMCs or a T cell subset sorted from them (not recorded which). These receptors originate from an adult woman who had mild COVID-19 (a few samples of this study predate the infection). Cell type and time point are not known. Both conserved end residues are trimmed from each CDR3. The D gene is left open where the match is weak.

J: TRBJ2-3; D: TRBD2; V: TRBV11-2; CDR3: ASSLGGGITDTQY
J: TRBJ1-2; D: -; V: TRBV6-5; CDR3: ASRLDNNYGYT
J: TRBJ2-1; D: -; V: TRBV6-5; CDR3: ASSSWTGVNSEQF
J: TRBJ2-1; D: -; V: TRBV5-6; CDR3: ASSNGDTGRGNEQF
J: TRBJ2-3; D: -; V: TRBV15; CDR3: ATSRQPTDTQY
J: TRBJ1-2; D: TRBD1; V: TRBV9; CDR3: ASSAQTGGHYGYT
J: TRBJ1-2; D: -; V: TRBV11-2; CDR3: ASSSEGYGYT
J: TRBJ2-3; D: -; V: TRBV29-1; CDR3: SVDPGTGTDTQY
J: TRBJ2-7; D: -; V: TRBV27; CDR3: ASSLIGLGYEQY
J: TRBJ2-5; D: TRBD1; V: TRBV5-1; CDR3: ASSVQGDTETQY
J: TRBJ2-1; D: TRBD2; V: TRBV24-1; CDR3: ATSDFETSGLNEQF
J: TRBJ1-1; D: -; V: TRBV7-9; CDR3: ASSLRQGETEAF
J: TRBJ1-1; D: -; V: TRBV5-1; CDR3: ASSLSQRTEAF
J: TRBJ1-1; D: -; V: TRBV7-9; CDR3: ASSLAYGSSWGEAF
J: TRBJ1-2; D: TRBD1; V: TRBV9; CDR3: ASSVGPDRGYGYT
J: TRBJ2-4; D: -; V: TRBV12-3/TRBV12-4; CDR3: ASSLGVASGIQY
J: TRBJ2-7; D: -; V: TRBV12-3/TRBV12-4; CDR3: ASSLNRVYEQY
J: TRBJ2-5; D: -; V: TRBV20-1; CDR3: SVEQANQETQY
J: TRBJ2-1; D: -; V: TRBV29-1; CDR3: SVGRGWGSYNEQF